Listed here is a single T cell receptor (beta chain). Its target is not known. The data derive from a study of cytotoxic CD8 clonotypes in ibrutinib-treated CLL. At the level of the study: Investigators collected response samples after a median about 11 months of treatment, range 6 to 36. Study observations and caveats: Sampling times (in sustained-remission versus progressing patients) were not the same.

The assay was immunoSEQ multiplex PCR, and TCRdb's table has in-frame clones only and misses some. The top ten clones hold 11% of a sample with under 150,000 clones, 85% to 95% of them seen once. V was pared by 6 bases and J by 2 bases, with 9 bases of the junction left unmatched. Per the germline V gene, CDR1 is MNHEY and CDR2 is SMNVEV (reference sequence). The CDR3 length is 16 residues. The TCR was taken from a human donor with chronic lymphocytic leukemia. The chain joins TRBV27 to TRBJ2-2; 7 bases are shared with TRBD1. Sequenced here: PBMCs, sampled after 12 months of ibrutinib treatment. Here the CDR3 DNA reads TGTGCCAGCAGCCAACACGGACAGGCCAACACCGGGGAGCTGTTTTTT. Translated, it gives CASSQHGQANTGELFF.